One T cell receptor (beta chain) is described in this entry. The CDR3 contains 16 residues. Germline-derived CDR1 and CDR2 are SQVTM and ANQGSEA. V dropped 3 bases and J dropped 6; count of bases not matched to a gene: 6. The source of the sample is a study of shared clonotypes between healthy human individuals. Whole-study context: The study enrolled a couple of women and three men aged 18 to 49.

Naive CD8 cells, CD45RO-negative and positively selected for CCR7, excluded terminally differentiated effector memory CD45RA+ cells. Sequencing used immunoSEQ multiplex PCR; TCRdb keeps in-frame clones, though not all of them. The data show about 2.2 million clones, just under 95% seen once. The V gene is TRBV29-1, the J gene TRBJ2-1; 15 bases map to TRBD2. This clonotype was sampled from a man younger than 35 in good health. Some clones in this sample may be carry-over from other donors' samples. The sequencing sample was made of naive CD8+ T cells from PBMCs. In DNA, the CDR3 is TGCAGCGTTGAGGGGACTAGCGGGAGGTCCGGCAATGAGCAGTTCTTC. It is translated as CSVEGTSGRSGNEQFF.